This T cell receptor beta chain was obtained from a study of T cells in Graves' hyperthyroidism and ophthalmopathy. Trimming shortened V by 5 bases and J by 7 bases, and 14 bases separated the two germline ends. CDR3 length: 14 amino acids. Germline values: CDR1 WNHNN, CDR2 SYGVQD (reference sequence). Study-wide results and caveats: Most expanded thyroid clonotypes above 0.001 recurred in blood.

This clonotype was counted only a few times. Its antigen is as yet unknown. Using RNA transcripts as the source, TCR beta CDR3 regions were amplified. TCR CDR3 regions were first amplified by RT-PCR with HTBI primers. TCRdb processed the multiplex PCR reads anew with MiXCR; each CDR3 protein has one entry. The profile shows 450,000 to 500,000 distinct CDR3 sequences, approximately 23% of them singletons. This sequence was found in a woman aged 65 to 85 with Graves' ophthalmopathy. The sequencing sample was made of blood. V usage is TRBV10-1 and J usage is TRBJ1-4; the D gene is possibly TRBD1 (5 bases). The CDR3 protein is CASSIGQGGEKLFF. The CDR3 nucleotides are TGCGCCAGCAGTATCGGCCAGGGTGGTGAAAAACTGTTTTTT.